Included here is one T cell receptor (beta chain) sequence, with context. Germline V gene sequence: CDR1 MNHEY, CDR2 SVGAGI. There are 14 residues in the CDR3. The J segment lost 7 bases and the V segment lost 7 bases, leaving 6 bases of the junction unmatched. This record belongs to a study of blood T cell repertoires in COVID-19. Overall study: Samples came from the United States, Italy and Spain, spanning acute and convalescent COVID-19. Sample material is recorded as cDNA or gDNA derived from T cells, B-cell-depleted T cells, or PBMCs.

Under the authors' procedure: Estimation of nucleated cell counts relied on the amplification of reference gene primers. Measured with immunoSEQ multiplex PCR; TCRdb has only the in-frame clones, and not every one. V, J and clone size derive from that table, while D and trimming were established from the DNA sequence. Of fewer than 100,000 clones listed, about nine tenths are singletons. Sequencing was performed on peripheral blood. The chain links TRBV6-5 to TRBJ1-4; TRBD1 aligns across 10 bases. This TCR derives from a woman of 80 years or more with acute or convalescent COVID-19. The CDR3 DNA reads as TGTGCCAGCACCGACAGGGGGCGCGGTGAAAAACTGTTTTTT. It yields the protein CASTDRGRGEKLFF.